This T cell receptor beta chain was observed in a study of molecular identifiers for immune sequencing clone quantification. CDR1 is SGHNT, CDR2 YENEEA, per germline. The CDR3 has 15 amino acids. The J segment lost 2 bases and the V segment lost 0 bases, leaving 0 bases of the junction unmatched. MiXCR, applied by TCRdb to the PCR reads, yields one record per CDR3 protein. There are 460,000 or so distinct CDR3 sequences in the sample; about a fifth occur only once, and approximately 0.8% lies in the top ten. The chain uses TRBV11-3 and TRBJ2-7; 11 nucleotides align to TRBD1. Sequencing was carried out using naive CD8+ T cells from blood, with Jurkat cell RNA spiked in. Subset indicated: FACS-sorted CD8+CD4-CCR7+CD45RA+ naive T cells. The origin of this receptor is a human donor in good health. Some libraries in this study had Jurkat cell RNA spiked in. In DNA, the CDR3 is TGTGCCAGCAGCTTAGAGGACAGGGGGCCCTACGAGCAGTACTTC. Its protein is CASSLEDRGPYEQYF.